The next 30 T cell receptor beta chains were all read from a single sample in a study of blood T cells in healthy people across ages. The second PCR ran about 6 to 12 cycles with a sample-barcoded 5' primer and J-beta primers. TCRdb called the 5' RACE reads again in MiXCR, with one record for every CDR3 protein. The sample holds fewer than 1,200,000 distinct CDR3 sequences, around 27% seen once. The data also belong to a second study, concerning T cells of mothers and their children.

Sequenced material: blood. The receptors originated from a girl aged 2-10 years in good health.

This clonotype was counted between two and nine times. Here the CDR3 reads CASITGTGTYEQYF. The CDR3 DNA is TGTGCCAGCATCACCGGGACAGGGACCTACGAGCAGTACTTC. The chain recombines TRBV2 with TRBJ2-7, with 9 bases lining up with TRBD1. After removal of 7 bases from V and 2 bases from J, the junction contained 6 bases not matched to a gene. The CDR3 is made up of 14 amino acids. Germline V gene sequence: CDR1 SNHLY, CDR2 FYNNEI.

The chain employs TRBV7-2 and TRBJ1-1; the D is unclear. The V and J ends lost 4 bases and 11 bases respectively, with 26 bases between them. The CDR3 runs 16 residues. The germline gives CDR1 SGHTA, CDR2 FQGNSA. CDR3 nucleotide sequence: TGTGCCAGCAGCTCTAGCTTAGGAGGTTCCTATCTAGGGGCTTTCTTT. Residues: CASSSSLGGSYLGAFF.

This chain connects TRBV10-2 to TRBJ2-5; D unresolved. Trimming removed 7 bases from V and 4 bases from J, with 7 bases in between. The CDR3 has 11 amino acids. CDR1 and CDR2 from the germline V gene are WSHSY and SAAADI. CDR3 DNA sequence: TGCGCCAGCAAAGGCGGAGAGACCCAGTACTTC. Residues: CASKGGETQYF.

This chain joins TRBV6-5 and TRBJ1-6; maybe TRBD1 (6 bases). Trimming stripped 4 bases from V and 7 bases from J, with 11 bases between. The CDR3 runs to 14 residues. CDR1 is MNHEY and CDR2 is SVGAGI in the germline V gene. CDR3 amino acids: CASSFPGDNSPLHF. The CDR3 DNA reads TGTGCCAGCAGTTTCCCAGGGGACAATTCACCCCTCCACTTT.

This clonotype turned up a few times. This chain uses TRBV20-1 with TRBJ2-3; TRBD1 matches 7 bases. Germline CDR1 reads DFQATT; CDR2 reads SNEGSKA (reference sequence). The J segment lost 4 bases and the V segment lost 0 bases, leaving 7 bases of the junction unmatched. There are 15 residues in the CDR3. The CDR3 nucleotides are TGCAGTGCTAGAGATTCGACAGGGTCTGCAGATACGCAGTATTTT. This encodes CSARDSTGSADTQYF.

The CDR3 is CATSRGPPGGLLDEQYF. The CDR3 DNA reads TGTGCCACCAGCAGAGGTCCTCCGGGTGGACTGCTAGACGAGCAGTACTTC. The chain recombines TRBV15 with TRBJ2-5; possibly TRBD2 for D (5 bases). The assigned J gene may be wrong: the sequence end matches TRBJ2-7 better. The CDR3 is 17 amino acids. Germline V gene data show CDR1 as LNHNV and CDR2 as YYDKDF (reference sequence).

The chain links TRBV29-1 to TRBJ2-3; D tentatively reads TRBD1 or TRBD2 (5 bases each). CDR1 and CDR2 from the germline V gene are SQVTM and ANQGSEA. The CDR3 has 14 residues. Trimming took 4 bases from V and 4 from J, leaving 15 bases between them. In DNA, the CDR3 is TGCAGCGTTGCGCCGGGGCAGGATCCAGATACGCAGTATTTT. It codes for CSVAPGQDPDTQYF.

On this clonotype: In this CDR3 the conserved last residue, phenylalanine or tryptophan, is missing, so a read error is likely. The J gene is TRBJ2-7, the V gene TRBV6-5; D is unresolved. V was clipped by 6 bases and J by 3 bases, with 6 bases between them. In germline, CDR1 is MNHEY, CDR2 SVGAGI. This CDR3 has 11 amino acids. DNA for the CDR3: TGTGCCAGCAGGAACGTCTACGAGCAGTACCTC. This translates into CASRNVYEQYL.

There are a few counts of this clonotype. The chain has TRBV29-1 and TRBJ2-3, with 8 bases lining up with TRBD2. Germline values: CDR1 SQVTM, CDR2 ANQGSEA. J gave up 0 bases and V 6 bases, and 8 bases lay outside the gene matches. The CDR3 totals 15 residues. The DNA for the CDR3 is TGCAGCGTCACGCTGACTAGCGCTAGCACAGATACGCAGTATTTT. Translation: CSVTLTSASTDTQYF.

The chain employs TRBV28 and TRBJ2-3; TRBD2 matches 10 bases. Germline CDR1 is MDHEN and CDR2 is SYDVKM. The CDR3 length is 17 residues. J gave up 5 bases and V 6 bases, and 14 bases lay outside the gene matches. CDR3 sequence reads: CASSGRLTSGLGDTQYF. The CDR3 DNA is TGTGCCAGCAGCGGAAGATTGACTAGCGGGTTGGGAGATACGCAGTATTTT.

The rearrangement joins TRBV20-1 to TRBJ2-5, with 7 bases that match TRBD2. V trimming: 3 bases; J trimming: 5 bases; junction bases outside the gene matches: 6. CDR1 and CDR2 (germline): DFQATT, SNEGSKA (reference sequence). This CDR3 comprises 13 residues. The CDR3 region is CSASGGGLETQYF. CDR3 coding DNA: TGCAGTGCTAGTGGGGGGGGACTCGAGACCCAGTACTTC.

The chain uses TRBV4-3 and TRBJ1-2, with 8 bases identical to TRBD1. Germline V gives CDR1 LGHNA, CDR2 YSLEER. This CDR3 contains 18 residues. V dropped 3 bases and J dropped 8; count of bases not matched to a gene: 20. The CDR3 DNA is TGCGCCAGCAGCCATGGGTCCGGAACAGGGGGAAAGTCTAGGGGCTACACCTTC. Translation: CASSHGSGTGGKSRGYTF.

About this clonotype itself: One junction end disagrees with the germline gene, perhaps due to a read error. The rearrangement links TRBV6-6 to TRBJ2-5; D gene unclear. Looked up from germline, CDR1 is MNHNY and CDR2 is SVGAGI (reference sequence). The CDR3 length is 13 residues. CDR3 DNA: TGTGTCAGCAGTTACGCTGGTAGTTACGAGCGGTACTTC. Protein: CVSSYAGSYERYF.

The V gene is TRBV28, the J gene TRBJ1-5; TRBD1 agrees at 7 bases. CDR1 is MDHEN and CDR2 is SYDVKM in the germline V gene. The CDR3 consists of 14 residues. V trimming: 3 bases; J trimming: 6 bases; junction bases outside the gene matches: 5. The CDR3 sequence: CASSLVGGGQPQHF. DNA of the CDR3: TGTGCCAGCAGTTTGGTAGGGGGCGGTCAGCCCCAGCATTTT. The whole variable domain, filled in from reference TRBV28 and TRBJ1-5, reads DVKVTQSSRYLVKRTGEKVFLECVQDMDHENMFWYRQDPGLGLRLIYFSYDVKMKEKGDIPEGYSVSREKKERFSLILESASTNQTSMYLCASSLVGGGQPQHFGDGTRLSIL.

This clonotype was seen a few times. The CDR3 is CASSSALESNEKLFF. The CDR3 DNA reads TGTGCCAGCAGCTCCGCCCTGGAATCTAATGAAAAACTGTTTTTT. This chain joins TRBV7-9 and TRBJ1-4; no clear D gene. The CDR3 sequence is 15 residues long. CDR1 is SEHNR and CDR2 is FQNEAQ in the germline V gene (reference sequence). Trimming cost V 4 bases and J 3 bases, with 12 bases left between them.

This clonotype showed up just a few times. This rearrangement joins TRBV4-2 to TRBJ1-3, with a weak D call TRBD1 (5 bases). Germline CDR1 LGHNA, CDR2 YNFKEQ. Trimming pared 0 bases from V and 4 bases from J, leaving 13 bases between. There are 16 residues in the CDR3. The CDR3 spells CASSQDLGDYGNTIYF. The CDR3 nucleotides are TGTGCCAGCAGCCAAGACCTCGGGGACTACGGAAACACCATATATTTT.

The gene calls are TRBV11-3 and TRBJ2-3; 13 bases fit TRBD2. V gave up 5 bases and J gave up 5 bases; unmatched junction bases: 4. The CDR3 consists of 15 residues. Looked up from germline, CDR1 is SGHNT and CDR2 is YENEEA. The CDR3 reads CASSTSGGAVDTQYF. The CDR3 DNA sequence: TGTGCCAGCAGCACTAGCGGGGGGGCCGTAGATACGCAGTATTTT.

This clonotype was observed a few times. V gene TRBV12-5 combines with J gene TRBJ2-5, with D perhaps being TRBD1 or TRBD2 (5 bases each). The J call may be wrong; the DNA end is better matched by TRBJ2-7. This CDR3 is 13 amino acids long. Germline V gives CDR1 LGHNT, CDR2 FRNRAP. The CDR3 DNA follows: TGTGCTAGTGGTTCCCAGGGACGGTACGAGCAGTACTTC. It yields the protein CASGSQGRYEQYF.

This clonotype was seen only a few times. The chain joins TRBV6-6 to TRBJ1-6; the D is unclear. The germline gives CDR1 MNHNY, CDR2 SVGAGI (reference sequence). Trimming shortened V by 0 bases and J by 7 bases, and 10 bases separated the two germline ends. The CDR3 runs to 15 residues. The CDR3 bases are TGTGCCAGCAGTTACTCCCTCGGGGTGAATTCACCCCTCCACTTT. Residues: CASSYSLGVNSPLHF.

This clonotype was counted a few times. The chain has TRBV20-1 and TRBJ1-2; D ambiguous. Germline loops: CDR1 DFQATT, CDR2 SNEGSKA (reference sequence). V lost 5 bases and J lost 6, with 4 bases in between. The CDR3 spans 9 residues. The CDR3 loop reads CSAGNGYTF. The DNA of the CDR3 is TGCAGTGCTGGGAATGGCTACACCTTC.

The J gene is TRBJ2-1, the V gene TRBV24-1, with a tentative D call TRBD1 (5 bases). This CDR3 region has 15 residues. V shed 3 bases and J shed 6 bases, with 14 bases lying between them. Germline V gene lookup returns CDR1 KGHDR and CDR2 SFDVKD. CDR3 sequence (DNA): TGTGCCACCAGTGATCCCAGGGTTTTTTCCAATGAGCAGTTCTTC. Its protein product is CATSDPRVFSNEQFF.

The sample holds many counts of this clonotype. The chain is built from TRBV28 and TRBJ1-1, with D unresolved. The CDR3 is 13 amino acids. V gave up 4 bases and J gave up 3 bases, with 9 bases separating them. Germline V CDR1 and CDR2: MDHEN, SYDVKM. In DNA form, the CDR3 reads TGTGCCAGCAGTTCGTCCGGGTACACTGAAGCTTTCTTT. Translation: CASSSSGYTEAFF.

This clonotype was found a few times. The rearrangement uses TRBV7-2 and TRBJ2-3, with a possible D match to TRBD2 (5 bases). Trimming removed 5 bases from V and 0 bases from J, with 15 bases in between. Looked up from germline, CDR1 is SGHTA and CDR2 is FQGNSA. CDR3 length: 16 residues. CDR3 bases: TGTGCCAGCAGCGCCGAGAGGGCGGGTAGCACAGATACGCAGTATTTT. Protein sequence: CASSAERAGSTDTQYF. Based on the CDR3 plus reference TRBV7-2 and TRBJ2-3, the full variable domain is GAGVSQSPSNKVTEKGKDVELRCDPISGHTALYWYRQSLGQGLEFLIYFQGNSAPDKSGLPSDRFSAERTGGSVSTLTIQRTQQEDSAVYLCASSAERAGSTDTQYFGPGTRLTVL.

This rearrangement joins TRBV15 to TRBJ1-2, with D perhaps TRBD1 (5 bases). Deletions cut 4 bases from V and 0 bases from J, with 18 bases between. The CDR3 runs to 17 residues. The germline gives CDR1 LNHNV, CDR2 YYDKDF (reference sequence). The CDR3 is CATSIEIGDPTNYGYTF. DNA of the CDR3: TGTGCCACCAGCATAGAGATAGGGGATCCAACTAACTATGGCTACACCTTC.

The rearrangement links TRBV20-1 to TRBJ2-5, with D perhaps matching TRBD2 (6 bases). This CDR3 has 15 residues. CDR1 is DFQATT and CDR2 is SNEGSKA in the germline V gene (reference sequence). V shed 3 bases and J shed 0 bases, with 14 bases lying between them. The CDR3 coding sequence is TGCAGTGCTAGTCCGCGGGGTTGGTACCAAGAGACCCAGTACTTC. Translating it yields CSASPRGWYQETQYF.

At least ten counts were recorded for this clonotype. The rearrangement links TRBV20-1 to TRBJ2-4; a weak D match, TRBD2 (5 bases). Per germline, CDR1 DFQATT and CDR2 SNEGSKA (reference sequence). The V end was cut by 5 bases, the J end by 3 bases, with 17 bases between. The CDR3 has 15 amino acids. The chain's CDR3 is CSARVHRDHKNIQYF. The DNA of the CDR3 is TGCAGTGCTCGGGTGCACCGGGATCACAAAAACATTCAGTACTTC.

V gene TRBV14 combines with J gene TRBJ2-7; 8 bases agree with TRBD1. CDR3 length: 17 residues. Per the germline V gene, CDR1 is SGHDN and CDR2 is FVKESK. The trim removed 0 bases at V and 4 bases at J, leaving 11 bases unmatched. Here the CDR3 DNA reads TGTGCCAGCAGCCAAGATCCGAGTTTGGACAGGGTATACGAGCAGTACTTC. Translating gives CASSQDPSLDRVYEQYF.

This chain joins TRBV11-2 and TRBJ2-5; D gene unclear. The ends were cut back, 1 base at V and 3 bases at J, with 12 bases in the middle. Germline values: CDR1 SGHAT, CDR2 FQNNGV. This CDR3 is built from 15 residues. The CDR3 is CASSLVVTAEETQYF. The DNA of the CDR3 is TGTGCCAGCAGCTTAGTAGTAACGGCAGAAGAGACCCAGTACTTC.

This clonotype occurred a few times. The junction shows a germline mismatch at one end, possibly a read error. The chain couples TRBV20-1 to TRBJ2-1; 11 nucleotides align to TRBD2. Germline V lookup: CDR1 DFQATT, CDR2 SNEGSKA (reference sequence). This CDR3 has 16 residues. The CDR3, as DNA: TGCAGTGCCAGAGACCCGGGACTAGCGGTATACAATGAGCAGTTCTTC. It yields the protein CSARDPGLAVYNEQFF.

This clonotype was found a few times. The CDR3 here is CASSLGQGSPDTQYF. The CDR3 nucleotides read TGCGCCAGCAGCTTGGGACAGGGGAGTCCAGATACGCAGTATTTT. The chain uses TRBV5-1 and TRBJ2-3; the match to TRBD1 covers 8 bases. CDR3 size: 15 residues. Trimming at V came to 0 bases and at J to 4 bases, leaving 4 bases not matched to a gene. The germline V gene encodes CDR1 SGHRS and CDR2 YFSETQ.